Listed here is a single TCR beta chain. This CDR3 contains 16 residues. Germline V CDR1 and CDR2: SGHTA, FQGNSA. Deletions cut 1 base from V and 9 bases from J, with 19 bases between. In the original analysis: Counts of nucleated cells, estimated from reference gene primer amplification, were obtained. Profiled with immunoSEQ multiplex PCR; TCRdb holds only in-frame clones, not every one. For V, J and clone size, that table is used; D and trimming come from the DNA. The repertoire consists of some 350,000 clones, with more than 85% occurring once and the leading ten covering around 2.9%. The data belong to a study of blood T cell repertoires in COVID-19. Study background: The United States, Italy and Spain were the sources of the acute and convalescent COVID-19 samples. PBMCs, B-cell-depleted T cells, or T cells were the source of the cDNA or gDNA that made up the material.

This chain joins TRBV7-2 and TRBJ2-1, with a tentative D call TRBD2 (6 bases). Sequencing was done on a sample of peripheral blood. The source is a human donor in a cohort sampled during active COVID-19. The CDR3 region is CASSLESSLVGGEQFF. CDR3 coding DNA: TGTGCCAGCAGCTTAGAGTCTAGCCTGGTCGGGGGTGAGCAGTTCTTC.